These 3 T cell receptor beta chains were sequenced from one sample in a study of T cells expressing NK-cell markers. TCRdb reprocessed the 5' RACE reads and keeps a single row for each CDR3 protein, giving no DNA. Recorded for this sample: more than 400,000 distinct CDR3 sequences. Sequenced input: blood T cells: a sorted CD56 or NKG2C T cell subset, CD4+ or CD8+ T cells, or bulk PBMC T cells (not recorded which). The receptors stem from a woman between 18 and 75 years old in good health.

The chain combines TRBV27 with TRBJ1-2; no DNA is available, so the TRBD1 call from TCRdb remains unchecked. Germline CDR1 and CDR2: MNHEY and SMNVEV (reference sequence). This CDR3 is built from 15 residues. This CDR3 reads CASRDDRGGDYGYTF.

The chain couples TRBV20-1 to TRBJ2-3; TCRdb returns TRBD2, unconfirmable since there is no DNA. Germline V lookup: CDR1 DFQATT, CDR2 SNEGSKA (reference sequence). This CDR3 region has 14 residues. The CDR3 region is CSAKGGIPENTQYF.

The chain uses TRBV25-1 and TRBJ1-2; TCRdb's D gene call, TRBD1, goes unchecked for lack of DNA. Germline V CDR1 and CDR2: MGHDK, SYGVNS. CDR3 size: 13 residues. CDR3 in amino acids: CASSDGGRYGYTF.